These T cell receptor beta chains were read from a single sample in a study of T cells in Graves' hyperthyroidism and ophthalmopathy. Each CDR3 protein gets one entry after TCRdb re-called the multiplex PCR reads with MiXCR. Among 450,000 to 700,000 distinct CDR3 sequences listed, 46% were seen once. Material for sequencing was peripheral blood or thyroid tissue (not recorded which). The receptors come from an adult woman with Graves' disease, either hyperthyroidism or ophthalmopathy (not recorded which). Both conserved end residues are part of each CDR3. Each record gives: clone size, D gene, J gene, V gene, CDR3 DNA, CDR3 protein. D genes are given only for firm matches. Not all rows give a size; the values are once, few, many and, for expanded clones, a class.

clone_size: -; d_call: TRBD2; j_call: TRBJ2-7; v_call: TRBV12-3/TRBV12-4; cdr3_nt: TGTGCCAGCAGTCAAGTGGGAGGGGTCTACGAGCAGTACTTC; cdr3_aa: CASSQVGGVYEQYF
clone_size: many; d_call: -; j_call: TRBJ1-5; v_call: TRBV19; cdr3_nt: TGTGCCAGTAACATGCTCTTCGGGTCGGGGCAGCCCCAGCATTTT; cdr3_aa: CASNMLFGSGQPQHF
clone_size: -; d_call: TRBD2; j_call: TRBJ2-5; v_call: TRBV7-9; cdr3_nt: TGTGCCAGCAGCTTTTTGCTGGCGGGAGGCCACGGAGAGACCCAGTACTTC; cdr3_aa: CASSFLLAGGHGETQYF
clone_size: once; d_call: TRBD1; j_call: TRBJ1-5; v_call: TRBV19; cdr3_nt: TGTGCCAGTAGTCTACAGGGGGCGAGCAATCAGCCCCAGCATTTT; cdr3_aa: CASSLQGASNQPQHF
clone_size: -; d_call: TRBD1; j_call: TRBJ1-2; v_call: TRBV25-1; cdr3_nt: TGTGCGGCAGGGGGCGGGAAAGGCTACACCTTC; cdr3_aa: CAAGGGKGYTF
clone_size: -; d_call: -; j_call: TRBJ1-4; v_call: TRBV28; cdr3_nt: TGTGCCAGCAGTTTCCAGGGCGAAGAAAAACTGTTTTTT; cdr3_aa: CASSFQGEEKLFF
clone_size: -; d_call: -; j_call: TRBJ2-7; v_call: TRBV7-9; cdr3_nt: TGTGCCAGCAGCTTAGCGCTCCGGGGCGAGCAGTACTTC; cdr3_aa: CASSLALRGEQYF
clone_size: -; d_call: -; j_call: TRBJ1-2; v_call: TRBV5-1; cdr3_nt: TGCGCCAGCAGCCCGACGGCCGTCTATGGCTACACCTTC; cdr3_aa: CASSPTAVYGYTF
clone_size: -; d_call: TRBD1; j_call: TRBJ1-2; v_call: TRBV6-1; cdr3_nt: TGTGCCAGCACCTTATTGAAGACAGGGCCTAGCAATGGCTACACCTTC; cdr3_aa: CASTLLKTGPSNGYTF
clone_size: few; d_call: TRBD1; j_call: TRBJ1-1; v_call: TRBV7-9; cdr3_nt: TGTGCCAGCAGCAAGCAAGGGGGCGCGAACACTGAAGCTTTCTTT; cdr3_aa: CASSKQGGANTEAFF
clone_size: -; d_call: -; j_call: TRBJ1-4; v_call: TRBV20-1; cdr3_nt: TGCAGTGCGAGGACAGAGTGGAGTGAAAAACTGTTTTTT; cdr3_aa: CSARTEWSEKLFF
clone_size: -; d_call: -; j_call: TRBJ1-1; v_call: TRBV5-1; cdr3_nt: TGCGCCAGCAGCGGTACTACGAACACTGAAGCTTTCTTT; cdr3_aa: CASSGTTNTEAFF
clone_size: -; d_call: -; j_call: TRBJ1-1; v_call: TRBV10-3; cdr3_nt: TGTGCCATCAGTGGAGGGGACCTGAACACTGAAGCTTTCTTT; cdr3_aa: CAISGGDLNTEAFF
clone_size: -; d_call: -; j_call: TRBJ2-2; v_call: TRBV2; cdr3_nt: TGTGCCAGCAGGCACCCGTGGAGGGAAACCGGGGAGCTGTTTTTT; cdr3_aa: CASRHPWRETGELFF
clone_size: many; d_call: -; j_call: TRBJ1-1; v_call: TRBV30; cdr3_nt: TGTGCCTGGAGACAGGGAAAGACTGAAGCTTTCTTT; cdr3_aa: CAWRQGKTEAFF
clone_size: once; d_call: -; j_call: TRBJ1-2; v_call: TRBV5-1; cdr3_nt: TGCGCCAGCAGCTCCTCGTGGGGGATACTACGCAGGAGCTATGGCTACACCTTC; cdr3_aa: CASSSSWGILRRSYGYTF
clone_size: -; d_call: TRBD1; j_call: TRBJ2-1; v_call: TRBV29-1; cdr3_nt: TGCAGCGTTGAGGGACAGATCTCCTACAATGAGCAGTTCTTC; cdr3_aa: CSVEGQISYNEQFF
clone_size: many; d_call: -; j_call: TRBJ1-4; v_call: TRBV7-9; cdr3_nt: TGTGCCAGCAGCTTATTCCCATCTCGGGAAAAACTGTTTTTT; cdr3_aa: CASSLFPSREKLFF
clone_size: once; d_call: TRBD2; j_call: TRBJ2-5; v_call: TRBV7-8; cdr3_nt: TGTGCCAGCAGCTTAGCTGGAGCGGGACCAAAAGAGACCCAGTACTTC; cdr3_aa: CASSLAGAGPKETQYF
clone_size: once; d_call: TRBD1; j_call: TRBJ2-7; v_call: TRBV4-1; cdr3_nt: TGCGCCAGCGGCGAACAGGGGGCCTACGAGCAGTACTTC; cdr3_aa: CASGEQGAYEQYF
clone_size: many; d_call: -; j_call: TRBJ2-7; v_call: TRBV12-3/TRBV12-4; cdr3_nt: TGTGCCAGCAGTCCCGGGGGAAGGAGCTCCTACGAGCAGTACTTC; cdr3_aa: CASSPGGRSSYEQYF